This TCR beta chain was identified during a study of spatial heterogeneity in lung cancer. Overall study: Alpha-chain sequences were detected in numbers that were consistently lower than beta-chain sequences. Raw-read counts averaged over ten per unique TCR and UMI combination.

Described time point: sample taken at primary tumor resection. Tumor, nontumor lung or frozen PBMC supplied whole RNA, sequenced without sorting. There were 70 to 80 donors, all of them untreated patients with early-stage non-small cell lung cancer. The V gene end was trimmed by 6 bases and the J gene end by 0 bases; junction bases not matched to a gene: 10. The CDR3 is made up of 16 amino acids. This clonotype appeared many times. MiXCR, applied by TCRdb to the 5' RACE reads, yields one record per CDR3 protein. This sample has about 92,000 distinct CDR3 sequences, with 9.5% to 15% found just once. The chain is built from TRBV12-3 or TRBV12-4 and TRBJ1-2; 7 bases match TRBD1. Material: PBMCs, obtained at surgery. The origin of this receptor is a male donor with early-stage non-small cell lung cancer. CDR3 sequence reads: CASRATGQSANYGYTF. Here the CDR3 DNA reads TGTGCCAGCAGAGCTACGGGACAGTCAGCTAACTATGGCTACACCTTC.